This T cell receptor beta chain was profiled in a study of T cell responses to AZD1222 COVID-19 vaccine. Data came from immunoSEQ multiplex PCR; TCRdb stores just in-frame clones and leaves some out. The sample shows about 120,000 clones, about 91% of them seen only once. The clonotype comes from an adult in good health. Material: peripheral blood, obtained on day 0 of AZD1222 vaccination.

This CDR3 is CASRESEGAYNSPLHF. CDR3 in DNA: TGCGCCAGCAGAGAATCGGAGGGGGCTTATAATTCACCCCTCCACTTT. The chain recombines TRBV5-1 with TRBJ1-6, with 7 bases identical to TRBD1. This CDR3 region has 16 residues. The J segment lost 4 bases and the V segment lost 5 bases, leaving 9 bases of the junction unmatched. CDR1 is SGHRS and CDR2 is YFSETQ in the germline V gene.